The T cell receptor (beta chain) under discussion was sequenced for a study of brain metastases from non-small cell lung cancer. Broader study findings: Brain metastases had lower T-cell infiltration than primary tumors. T-cell clones appeared expanded in about two thirds of brain metastases relative to matched primary tumors.

Regarding this clone: Its antigen is still unknown.

Repertoires were generated with immunoSEQ multiplex PCR, while TCRdb's copy carries only in-frame clones and drops some. Altogether about 2,000 clones are present, 80% to 90% being singletons, with the ten largest covering about 16%. The sample comprised primary lung tumor tissue. The TCR comes from a donor at least 40 years old with non-small cell lung cancer.

In DNA form, the CDR3 reads TGTGCCAGCAGCCCTTCACAGATCACAGATACGCAGTATTTT. It specifies CASSPSQITDTQYF. The rearrangement uses TRBV7-9 and TRBJ2-3, with D unresolved. There are 14 residues in the CDR3. Deletions cut 5 bases from V and 2 bases from J, with 11 bases between. Germline V gene sequence: CDR1 SEHNR, CDR2 FQNEAQ (reference sequence).